The present T cell receptor (beta chain) was sequenced within a study of shared clonotypes between healthy human individuals. TCRdb's table, derived via immunoSEQ multiplex PCR, lists solely in-frame clones and lacks some. The table has 2 million to 2.5 million clones, less than 95% seen once. The study separated CD4+ cells into CD45RA+ naive and CD45RA-negative memory subsets. This CDR3 is built from 17 residues. Germline V CDR1 and CDR2: SGHVS, FNYEAQ. The V end was cut by 1 base, the J end by 1 base, with 13 bases between. Overall study findings and caveats: Clonotypes not shared had lower generation probabilities than those common to all four donors. Naive CD4 clonotype sharing across a handful of donors was about 5%. Sampling involved blood alone; tissue repertoires likely differ.

As regards this clone: The target antigen is unknown.

Material for sequencing was naive CD4+ T cells from PBMCs. The subset here: CD45RA+ positively selected. The TCR sequence derives from a man between 18 and 35 years old in good health. Some clones in this sample may be carry-over from other donors' samples. The chain recombines TRBV7-6 with TRBJ2-2, with D possibly matching TRBD1 (6 bases). The DNA for the CDR3 is TGTGCCAGCAGCTTAGATAGGCAGGGGAGGAACACCGGGGAGCTGTTTTTT. Translation gives CASSLDRQGRNTGELFF.